Sequencing of this T cell receptor (beta chain) was carried out in a study of blood T cell repertoires in COVID-19. Method: immunoSEQ multiplex PCR; TCRdb's copy keeps in-frame clones and lacks some. The sample has approximately 210,000 clones; about nine tenths are singletons. CDR1 LNHDA and CDR2 SQIVND come from the germline V gene (reference sequence). The CDR3 consists of 13 residues. V lost 5 bases and J 3 bases, leaving 11 bases between the germline ends. This receptor was obtained from a man aged 40-49 years with acute or convalescent COVID-19. Sequencing was performed on peripheral blood. The V and J genes are TRBV19 and TRBJ2-7, with a possible D match to TRBD2 (5 bases). The CDR3 loop reads CASSYGGLYEQYF. As DNA, the CDR3 is TGTGCCAGTAGTTATGGCGGACTCTACGAGCAGTACTTC.